The source of this T cell receptor (beta chain) is a study of shared clonotypes between healthy human individuals. At a deep level, the assay was run. This table comes from immunoSEQ multiplex PCR, and its TCRdb copy is limited to in-frame clones, with some not included. The data hold 2 million to 2.5 million clones, with 85% to 95% observed a single time. The receptor was isolated from a man aged 18 to 35 in good health. Some clones in this sample may be carry-over from other donors' samples. Specimen: naive CD4+ T cells from PBMCs. Subset: CD45RA+ positively selected.

CDR3 nucleotides: TGTGCCAGTAGTGACCAGAAAACTAGCACAGATACGCAGTATTTT. This sequence encodes CASSDQKTSTDTQYF. The V and J genes are TRBV19 and TRBJ2-3; no definite D call. The CDR3 has 15 amino acids. Trimming removed 5 bases from V and 0 bases from J, with 12 bases in between. Germline CDR1 and CDR2: LNHDA and SQIVND (reference sequence).